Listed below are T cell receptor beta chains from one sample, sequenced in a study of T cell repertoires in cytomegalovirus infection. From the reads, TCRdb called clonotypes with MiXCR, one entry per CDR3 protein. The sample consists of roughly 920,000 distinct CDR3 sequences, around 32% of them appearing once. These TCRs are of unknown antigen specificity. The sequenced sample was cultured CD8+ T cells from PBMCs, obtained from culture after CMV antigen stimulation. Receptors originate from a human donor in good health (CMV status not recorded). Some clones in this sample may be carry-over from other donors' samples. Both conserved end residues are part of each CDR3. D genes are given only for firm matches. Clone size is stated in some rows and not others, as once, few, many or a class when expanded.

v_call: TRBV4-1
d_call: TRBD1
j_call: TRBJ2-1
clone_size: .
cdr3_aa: CASSPLGQNNEQFF
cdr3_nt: TGCGCCAGCAGCCCCTTGGGACAGAACAATGAGCAGTTCTTC

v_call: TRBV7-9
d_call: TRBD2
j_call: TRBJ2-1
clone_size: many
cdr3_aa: CASSLAETSGIYNEQFF
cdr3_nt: TGTGCCAGCAGCTTAGCGGAGACTAGCGGGATTTACAATGAGCAGTTCTTC

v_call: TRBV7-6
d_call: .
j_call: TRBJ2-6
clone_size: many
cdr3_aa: CASSSPRSEPSSGANVLTF
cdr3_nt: TGTGCCAGCAGCTCCCCAAGATCGGAACCTAGCTCTGGGGCCAACGTCCTGACTTTC

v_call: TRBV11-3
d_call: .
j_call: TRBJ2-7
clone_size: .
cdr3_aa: CASSLGGQGYEQYF
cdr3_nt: TGTGCCAGCAGCTTAGGGGGGCAGGGCTACGAGCAGTACTTC

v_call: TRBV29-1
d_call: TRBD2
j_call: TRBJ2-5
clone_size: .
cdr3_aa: CSVDLGLAGGYQETQYF
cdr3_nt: TGCAGCGTTGATTTGGGACTAGCGGGGGGTTACCAAGAGACCCAGTACTTC

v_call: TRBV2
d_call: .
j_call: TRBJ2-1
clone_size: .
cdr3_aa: CASMGSEQFF
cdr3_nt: TGTGCCAGCATGGGGAGTGAGCAGTTCTTC

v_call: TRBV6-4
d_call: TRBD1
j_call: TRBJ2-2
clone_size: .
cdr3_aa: CATSDRGPTGELFF
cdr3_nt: TGTGCCACCTCGGACAGGGGCCCCACCGGGGAGCTGTTTTTT

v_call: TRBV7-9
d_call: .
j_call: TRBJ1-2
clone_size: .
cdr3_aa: CASSSKNGGYTF
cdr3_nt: TGTGCCAGCAGCTCTAAAAACGGGGGCTACACCTTC

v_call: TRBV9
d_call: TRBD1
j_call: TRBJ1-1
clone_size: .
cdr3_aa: CASSPGPLTTGALNTEAFF
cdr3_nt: TGTGCCAGCAGCCCCGGACCCCTTACGACAGGGGCCCTAAACACTGAAGCTTTCTTT

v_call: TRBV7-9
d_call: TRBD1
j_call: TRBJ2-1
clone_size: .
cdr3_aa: CASSSRTGNNEQFF
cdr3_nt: TGTGCCAGCAGCTCTAGGACAGGTAACAATGAGCAGTTCTTC

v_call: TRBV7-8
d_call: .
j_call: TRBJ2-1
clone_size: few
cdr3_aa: CASSPDWGYEQFF
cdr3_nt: TGTGCCAGCAGCCCGGACTGGGGGTATGAGCAGTTCTTC

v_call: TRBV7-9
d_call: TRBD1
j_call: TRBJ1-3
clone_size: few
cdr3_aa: CASSSGTGETGNTIYF
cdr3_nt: TGTGCCAGCAGCTCGGGGACAGGGGAAACTGGAAACACCATATATTTT

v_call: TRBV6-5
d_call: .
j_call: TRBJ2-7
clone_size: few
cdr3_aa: CASSYRNRYEQYF
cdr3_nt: TGTGCCAGCAGTTATCGCAACCGTTACGAGCAGTACTTC

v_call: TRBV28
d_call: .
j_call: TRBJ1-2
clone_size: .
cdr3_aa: CASSQTGTTHYGYTF
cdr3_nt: TGTGCCAGCAGTCAAACCGGGACAACCCACTATGGCTACACCTTC

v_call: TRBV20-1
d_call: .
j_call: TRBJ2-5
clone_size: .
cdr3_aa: CSARAPLATYQETQYF
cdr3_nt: TGCAGTGCTAGAGCACCGCTAGCGACGTACCAAGAGACCCAGTACTTC

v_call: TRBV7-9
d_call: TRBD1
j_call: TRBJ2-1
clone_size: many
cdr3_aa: CASSGPGQGRYNEQFF
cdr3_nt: TGTGCCAGCAGCGGGCCGGGACAGGGCCGTTACAATGAGCAGTTCTTC

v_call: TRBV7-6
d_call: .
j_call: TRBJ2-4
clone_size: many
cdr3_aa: CASSLVSGDIQYF
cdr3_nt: TGTGCCAGCAGCTTAGTGTCAGGCGACATTCAGTACTTC

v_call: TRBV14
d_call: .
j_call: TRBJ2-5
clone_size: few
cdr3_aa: CASSQSEGDPEETQYF
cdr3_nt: TGTGCCAGCAGCCAAAGTGAGGGTGACCCAGAGGAGACCCAGTACTTC

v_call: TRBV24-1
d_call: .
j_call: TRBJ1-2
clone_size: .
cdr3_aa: CATREVDLNYGYTF
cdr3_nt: TGTGCCACCAGGGAGGTGGACCTTAACTATGGCTACACCTTC

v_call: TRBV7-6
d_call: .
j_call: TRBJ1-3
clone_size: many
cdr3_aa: CASRLTGYSGNTIYF
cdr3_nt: TGTGCCAGCAGGCTTACAGGGTACTCTGGAAACACCATATATTTT

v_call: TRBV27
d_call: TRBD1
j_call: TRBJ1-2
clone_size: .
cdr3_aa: CASSLSGTANYGYTF
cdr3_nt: TGTGCCAGCAGTTTATCGGGGACAGCTAACTATGGCTACACCTTC

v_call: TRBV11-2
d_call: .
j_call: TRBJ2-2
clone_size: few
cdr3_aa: CASSLRRILGTGELFF
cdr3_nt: TGTGCCAGCAGCTTACGCCGGATACTAGGGACCGGGGAGCTGTTTTTT

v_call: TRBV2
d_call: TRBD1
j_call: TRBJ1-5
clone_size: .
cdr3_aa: CASSGFDRGLDQPQHF
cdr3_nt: TGTGCCAGCAGTGGCTTTGACAGGGGGTTGGATCAGCCCCAGCATTTT

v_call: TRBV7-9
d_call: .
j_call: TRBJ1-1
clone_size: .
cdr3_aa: CASSLETGMNTEAFF
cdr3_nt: TGTGCCAGCAGCTTAGAGACAGGTATGAACACTGAAGCTTTCTTT

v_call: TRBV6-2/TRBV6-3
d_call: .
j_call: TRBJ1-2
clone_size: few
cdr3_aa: CASTVGDYGYTF
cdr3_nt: TGTGCCAGCACAGTCGGCGACTATGGCTACACCTTC

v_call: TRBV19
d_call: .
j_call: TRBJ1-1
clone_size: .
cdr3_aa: CASSPPEGLFAEAFF
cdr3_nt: TGTGCCAGTAGTCCCCCGGAGGGGCTGTTCGCTGAAGCTTTCTTT

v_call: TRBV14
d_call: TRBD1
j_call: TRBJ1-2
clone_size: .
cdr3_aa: CASSQDLTGGDDYTF
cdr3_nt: TGTGCCAGCAGCCAAGATCTTACAGGGGGTGATGACTACACCTTC

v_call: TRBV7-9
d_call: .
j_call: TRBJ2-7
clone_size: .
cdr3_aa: CASMATAGASYEQYF
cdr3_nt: TGTGCCAGCATGGCGACGGCGGGGGCTTCCTACGAGCAGTACTTC

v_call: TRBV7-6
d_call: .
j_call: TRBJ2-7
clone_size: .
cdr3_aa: CASSLVQGDYEQYF
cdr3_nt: TGTGCCAGCAGCTTAGTACAGGGTGATTACGAGCAGTACTTC